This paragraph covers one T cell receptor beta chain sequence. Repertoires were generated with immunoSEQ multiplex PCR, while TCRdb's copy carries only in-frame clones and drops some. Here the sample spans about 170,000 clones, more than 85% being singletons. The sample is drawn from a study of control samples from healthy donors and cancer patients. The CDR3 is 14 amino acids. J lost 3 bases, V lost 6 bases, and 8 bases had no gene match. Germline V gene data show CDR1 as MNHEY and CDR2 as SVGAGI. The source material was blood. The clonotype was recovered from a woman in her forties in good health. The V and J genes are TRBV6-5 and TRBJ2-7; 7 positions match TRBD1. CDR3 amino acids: CASSYDREDYEQYF. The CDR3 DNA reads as TGTGCCAGCAGCTACGACAGGGAAGACTACGAGCAGTACTTC.